This T cell receptor (beta chain) was identified during a study of neurological immune-mediated disorders. V lost 1 base and J lost 5, with 9 bases in between. This CDR3 has 13 residues. Per germline, CDR1 SGHTA and CDR2 FQGTGA. This clonotype came up many times. TCRdb processed the 5' RACE reads anew with MiXCR; each CDR3 protein has one entry. The sample consists of about 21,000 distinct CDR3 sequences, around 6.2% of them appearing once. Sequencing was carried out using CD8+ T cells from blood. The sequence came from a man between 18 and 29 years old in good health. The V gene is TRBV7-3, the J gene TRBJ2-7, with D perhaps assigned TRBD1 or TRBD2 (5 bases each). As DNA, the CDR3 is TGTGCCAGCAGCTTAATTTCGGGGCACGAGCAGTACTTC. This gives the protein CASSLISGHEQYF.